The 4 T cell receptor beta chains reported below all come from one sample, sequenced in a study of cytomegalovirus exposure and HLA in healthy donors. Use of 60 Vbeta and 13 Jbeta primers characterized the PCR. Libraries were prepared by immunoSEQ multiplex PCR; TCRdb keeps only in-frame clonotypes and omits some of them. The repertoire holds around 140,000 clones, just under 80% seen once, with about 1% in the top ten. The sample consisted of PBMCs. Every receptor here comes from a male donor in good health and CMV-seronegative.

The chain's CDR3 is CASSLGSIVYGYTF. The DNA for the CDR3 is TGTGCCAGCAGCTTAGGATCCATAGTGTATGGCTACACCTTC. The rearrangement joins TRBV7-2 to TRBJ1-2, with D uncertain. CDR3 length equals 14 residues. V lost 1 base, J lost 5 bases, and 11 bases lay in between. CDR1 SGHTA and CDR2 FQGNSA come from the germline V gene.

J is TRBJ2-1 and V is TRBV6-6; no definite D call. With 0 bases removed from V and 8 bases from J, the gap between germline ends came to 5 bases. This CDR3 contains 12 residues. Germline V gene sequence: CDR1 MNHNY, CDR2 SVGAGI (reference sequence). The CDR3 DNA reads TGTGCCAGCAGTTACTCCCGGGATGAGCAGTTCTTC. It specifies CASSYSRDEQFF.

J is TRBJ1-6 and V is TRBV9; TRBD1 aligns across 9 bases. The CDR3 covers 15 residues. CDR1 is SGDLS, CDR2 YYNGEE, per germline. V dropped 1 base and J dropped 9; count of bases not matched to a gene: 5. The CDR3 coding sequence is TGTGCCAGCAGCGTAAACCGGGACAGGGTTTCACCCCTCCACTTT. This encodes CASSVNRDRVSPLHF.

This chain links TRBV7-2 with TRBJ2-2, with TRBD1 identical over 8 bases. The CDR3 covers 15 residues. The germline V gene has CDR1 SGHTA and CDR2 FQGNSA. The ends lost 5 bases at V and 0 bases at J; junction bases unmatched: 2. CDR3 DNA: TGTGCCAGCAGCGCACAGGGGGCGAACACCGGGGAGCTGTTTTTT. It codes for CASSAQGANTGELFF.